This passage covers 3 T cell receptor beta chains from one sample sequenced in a study of vaccination and CD4 T cells after COVID-19. No cognate antigen is known for these TCRs. An Oncomine TCR Beta short-read assay was used to sequence the DNA from cultured CD4+ T cells. MiXCR, run by TCRdb on the PCR reads, gives a single entry per CDR3 protein. The sample consists of 20,000 or so distinct CDR3 sequences, about 42% of them appearing once. Time point meaning: late sampling 161 to 241 days after vaccination in three convalescent patients. Specified treatment: approximately 10-day PBMC culture with coronavirus spike peptide pools or control peptides (ViraFEST assay). Sample: CD4+ T cells from blood, cultured in vitro, taken about 7 months after SARS-CoV-2 vaccination. The receptor source for this set is a human donor who had recovered from COVID-19.

V usage is TRBV7-9 and J usage is TRBJ2-3, with a possible D match to TRBD1 (6 bases). The CDR3 totals 13 residues. CDR1 is SEHNR, CDR2 FQNEAQ, per germline (reference sequence). Trimming removed 5 bases at V and 1 base at J, with 7 bases between. The CDR3 nucleotides read TGTGCCAGCAGCCGGACAGGCACAGATACGCAGTATTTT. Its translation: CASSRTGTDTQYF.

The V call is TRBV20-1, the J call TRBJ2-5, with a possible D match to TRBD2 (6 bases). The CDR3 runs to 13 residues. Looked up from germline, CDR1 is DFQATT and CDR2 is SNEGSKA (reference sequence). V shed 7 bases and J shed 2 bases, with 14 bases lying between them. The CDR3 coding sequence is TGCAGTGTCACACAGACTAGTCAAGAGACCCAGTACTTC. Amino acids: CSVTQTSQETQYF.

J is TRBJ2-3 and V is TRBV7-2; D tentatively fits TRBD1 or TRBD2 (5 bases each). This CDR3 region has 14 residues. Deletions cut 3 bases from V and 0 bases from J, with 7 bases between. Germline V lookup: CDR1 SGHTA, CDR2 FQGNSA. CDR3 residues: CASSLGPSTDTQYF. The CDR3 DNA reads as TGTGCCAGCAGCTTGGGACCGAGCACAGATACGCAGTATTTT.